This T cell receptor (beta chain) is drawn from a study of T-cell memory formation after mild COVID-19. Study results and caveats: Clonal second-wave expansions that peaked on day 37 had unconfirmed SARS-CoV-2 specificity. The pre-infection memory compartment contained some responding clones, suggesting cross-reactive memory joined. Mainly in CM and EM were contracting CD4+ clones; CD8+ were in EMRA.

Note on this clonotype: The antigen is undetermined.

One entry per CDR3 protein results from TCRdb running MiXCR on the 5' RACE reads. The sample holds roughly 350,000 distinct CDR3 sequences, 20% to 25% seen once. The germline gives CDR1 SGHRS, CDR2 YFSETQ. This CDR3 comprises 15 residues. The germline V and J ends were trimmed by 2 bases and 1 base, with 13 bases remaining between them. This TCR derives from an adult woman who had mild COVID-19 (a few samples of this study predate the infection). Cell type and time point are not known. The chain has TRBV5-1 and TRBJ2-7; the D gene is possibly TRBD2 (6 bases). Sample: PBMCs or a T cell subset sorted from them (not recorded which). The CDR3 region is CASSFGVADSYEQYF. The CDR3 coding sequence is TGCGCCAGCAGCTTCGGGGTAGCGGATTCCTACGAGCAGTACTTC.